This entry describes one T cell receptor (beta chain). Antigen unknown. The data stem from a study of T cell repertoires in cytomegalovirus infection. Study outcomes and limitations: Within the response measured ex vivo, HLA-C-restricted CMV-specific TCR beta clonotypes were dominant.

This CDR3 contains 17 residues. Trimming removed 6 bases at V and 0 bases at J, with 19 bases between. Germline values: CDR1 MNHEY, CDR2 SMNVEV (reference sequence). One entry per CDR3 protein results from TCRdb running MiXCR on the reads. This repertoire shows some 920,000 distinct CDR3 sequences, around 30% found once; its top ten account for 11% to 15%. This clonotype was sampled from a human donor in good health (CMV status not recorded). Some clones in this sample may be carry-over from other donors' samples. The source material was cultured CD8+ T cells from PBMCs, sampled from culture after CMV antigen stimulation. V usage is TRBV27 and J usage is TRBJ2-3; no definite D call. The CDR3 region is CASRVTPTFLSTDTQYF. For the CDR3, the DNA is TGTGCCAGCAGAGTTACCCCGACTTTTCTGAGCACAGATACGCAGTATTTT.